The 3 T cell receptor beta chains given below trace back to one sample, sequenced in a study of T cell responses to AZD1222 COVID-19 vaccine (dated by TCRdb to about 2021). To prepare the library, the immunoSEQ multiplex PCR assay was applied. TCRdb's version of the immuneACCESS table is confined to in-frame rearrangements and falls short of the full clone set. An unresolved V gene accounts for under half of the shortfall where checked; the remainder is of unknown origin. The sample data list 120,000 or so clones, and nearly 90% of these were observed just once. 3.2% of the sample is held by the ten biggest clonotypes. The sample's time point, from its label and the paper: baseline before first vaccination. Sequences were derived from peripheral blood, sampled on day 0 of AZD1222 vaccination. Receptors originate from an adult in good health.

The V gene is TRBV19, the J gene TRBJ1-5, with no clear D. V lost 6 bases and J lost 2, with 20 bases in between. This CDR3 contains 17 residues. In germline, CDR1 is LNHDA, CDR2 SQIVND (reference sequence). In nucleotides, the CDR3 is TGTGCCAGTAGCCTCAATCGCGGGGAGGCCCGCAATCAGCCCCAGCATTTT. It encodes CASSLNRGEARNQPQHF.

The chain recombines TRBV18 with TRBJ1-1; maybe TRBD1 (5 bases). The V gene lost 3 bases and the J gene lost 0 bases, with 5 bases spanning the gap. The CDR3 runs to 13 residues. Germline CDR1 and CDR2: KGHSH and LQKENI. The CDR3, as DNA: TGTGCCAGCTCACCGACAGTGAACACTGAAGCTTTCTTT. It specifies CASSPTVNTEAFF.

This chain joins TRBV6-5 and TRBJ2-7, with 15 nucleotides matching TRBD2. CDR1 is MNHEY and CDR2 is SVGAGI in the germline V gene. The trim removed 11 bases at V and 5 bases at J, leaving 7 bases unmatched. The CDR3 consists of 14 residues. The CDR3 DNA reads TGTGCCTCGTGGGGACTAGCGGGAGGTCACGAGCAGTACTTC. It specifies CASWGLAGGHEQYF.